This T cell receptor beta chain was documented in a study of blood T cell repertoires in COVID-19. Overall study context: Researchers got acute and convalescent COVID-19 samples from the United States, Italy and Spain. T cells, B-cell-depleted T cells, or PBMCs provided the cDNA or gDNA that served as material.

This CDR3 comprises 16 residues. In germline, CDR1 is KGHDR, CDR2 SFDVKD. Deletions cut 6 bases from V and 0 bases from J, with 14 bases between. How the authors handled the data: From reference gene primer amplification, estimates of nucleated cell counts were derived. Sequencing used immunoSEQ multiplex PCR; TCRdb keeps in-frame clones, though not all of them. The V and J calls and clone size are taken from that table; D and trimming were inferred from the DNA. Of more than 80,000 clones listed, around nine tenths are singletons. The chain carries TRBV24-1 and TRBJ1-3; no definite D call. The sequence was obtained from a man of 80 years or more with acute or convalescent COVID-19. The sample taken for sequencing was peripheral blood. The CDR3 DNA sequence: TGTGCCACCAGTCCCGACTCGCGGAGCTCTGGAAACACCATATATTTT. Its translation: CATSPDSRSSGNTIYF.